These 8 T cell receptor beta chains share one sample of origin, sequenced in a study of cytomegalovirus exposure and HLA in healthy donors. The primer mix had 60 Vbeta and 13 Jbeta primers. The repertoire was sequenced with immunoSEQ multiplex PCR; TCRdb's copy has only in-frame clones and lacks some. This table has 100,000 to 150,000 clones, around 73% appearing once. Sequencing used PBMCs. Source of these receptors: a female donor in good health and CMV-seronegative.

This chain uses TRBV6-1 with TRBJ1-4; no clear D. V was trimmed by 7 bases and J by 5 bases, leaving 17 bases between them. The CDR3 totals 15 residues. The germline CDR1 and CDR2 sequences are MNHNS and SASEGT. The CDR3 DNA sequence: TGTGCCAGCACCCCACATTCCGTCTTCAATGAAAAACTGTTTTTT. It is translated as CASTPHSVFNEKLFF.

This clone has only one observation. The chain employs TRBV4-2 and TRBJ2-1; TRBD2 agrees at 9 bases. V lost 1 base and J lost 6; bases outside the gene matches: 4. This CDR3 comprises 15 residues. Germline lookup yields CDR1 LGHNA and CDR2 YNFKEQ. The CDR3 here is CASSQVPSGINEQFF. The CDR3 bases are TGTGCCAGCAGCCAAGTGCCTAGCGGGATCAATGAGCAGTTCTTC.

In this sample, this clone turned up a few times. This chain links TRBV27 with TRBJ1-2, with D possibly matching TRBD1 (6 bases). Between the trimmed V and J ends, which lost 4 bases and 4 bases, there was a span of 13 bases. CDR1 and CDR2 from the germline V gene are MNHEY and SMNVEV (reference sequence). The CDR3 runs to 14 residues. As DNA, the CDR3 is TGTGCCAGCAGTTCAACAGGGAAGACCTATGGCTACACCTTC. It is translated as CASSSTGKTYGYTF.

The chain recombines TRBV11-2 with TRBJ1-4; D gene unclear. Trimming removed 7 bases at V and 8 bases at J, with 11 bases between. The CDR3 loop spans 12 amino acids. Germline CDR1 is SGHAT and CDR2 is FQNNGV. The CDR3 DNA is TGTGCCAGCACGAGGGAGGGCGAAAAACTGTTTTTT. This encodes CASTREGEKLFF.

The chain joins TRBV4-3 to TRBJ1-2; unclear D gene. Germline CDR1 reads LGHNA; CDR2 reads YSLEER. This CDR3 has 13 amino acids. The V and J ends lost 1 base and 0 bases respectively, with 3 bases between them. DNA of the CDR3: TGCGCCAGCAGCCAAGTTACTAACTATGGCTACACCTTC. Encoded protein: CASSQVTNYGYTF.

For the CDR3, the DNA is TGTGCCGGGCTAAGCGGGGGCTCCTACGAGCAGTACTTC. Translating it yields CAGLSGGSYEQYF. The V call is TRBV27, the J call TRBJ2-7; 8 bases fit TRBD2. The V gene's germline CDR1 is MNHEY and CDR2 SMNVEV (reference sequence). This CDR3 has 13 amino acids. V was pared by 11 bases and J by 0 bases, with 6 bases of the junction left unmatched.

The CDR3 bases are TGTGCCAGCAGCTTGGGGAGCGGGACCGGGGAGCTGTTTTTT. Protein sequence: CASSLGSGTGELFF. This chain connects TRBV5-4 to TRBJ2-2, with a weak D call TRBD2 (6 bases). Germline V gene data show CDR1 as SGHNT and CDR2 as YYREEE (reference sequence). Trimming pared 0 bases from V and 5 bases from J, leaving 8 bases between. The CDR3 spans 14 residues.

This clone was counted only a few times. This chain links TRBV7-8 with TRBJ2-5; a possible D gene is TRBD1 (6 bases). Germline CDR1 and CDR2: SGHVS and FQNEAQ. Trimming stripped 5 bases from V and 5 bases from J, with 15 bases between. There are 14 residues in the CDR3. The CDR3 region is CASSRRTDLETQYF. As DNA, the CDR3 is TGTGCCAGCAGCCGCCGGACAGACTTGGAGACCCAGTACTTC.